This entry concerns a single T cell receptor (beta chain). This sample stems from a study of technical replicates of blood from a few donors. The V end was cut by 1 base, the J end by 14 bases, with 13 bases between. The CDR3 spans 12 residues. Germline V gene lookup returns CDR1 MGHRA and CDR2 YSYEKL. Profiling relied on immunoSEQ multiplex PCR, and the TCRdb table lists in-frame clones only, not all of them. The sample includes 75,000 to 100,000 clones, roughly 94% of them seen just once. V usage is TRBV4-1 and J usage is TRBJ2-3; D not resolved. The clonotype comes from a human donor in good health. The sequencing input was T cells isolated from PBMCs. The CDR3 reads CASSQVTTYLYF. In nucleotides, the CDR3 is TGCGCCAGCAGCCAAGTCACTACCTACTTGTATTTT.